These 16 T cell receptor beta chains were sequenced from one sample in a study of T-cell reconstitution after alpha-beta-depleted transplantation in children. Unique molecular identifiers were incorporated when the TCRbeta library was constructed. From the PCR reads, TCRdb called clonotypes with MiXCR, one entry per CDR3 protein. The sample has just over 350,000 distinct CDR3 sequences, roughly 13% seen once; the top ten hold around 4.5%. The input for sequencing was PBMCs, taken from the stem cell graft. The receptors derive from a human donor who donated a stem cell graft to a child with Fanconi anemia.

This clonotype has ten or more counts. The chain carries TRBV12-3 or TRBV12-4 and TRBJ1-1, with D unclear. The V gene lost 1 base and the J gene lost 5 bases, with 8 bases spanning the gap. The CDR3 length is 13 residues. For the CDR3, the DNA is TGTGCCAGCAGTTTAGGGGTATGGACTGAAGCTTTCTTT. Translated: CASSLGVWTEAFF.

Only a few counts were recorded for this clonotype. The chain couples TRBV5-1 to TRBJ1-1, with D unresolved. This CDR3 contains 16 residues. The ends were cut back, 3 bases at V and 1 base at J, with 16 bases in the middle. Germline V CDR1 and CDR2: SGHRS, YFSETQ. The CDR3 loop is CASSSGNGLRNTEAFF. CDR3 coding DNA: TGCGCCAGCAGCTCTGGCAATGGACTGAGGAACACTGAAGCTTTCTTT.

The sample holds many counts of this clonotype. This chain links TRBV29-1 with TRBJ1-1, with 7 bases lining up with TRBD1. From germline, CDR1 is SQVTM and CDR2 ANQGSEA. The CDR3 sequence is 13 residues long. V shed 8 bases, J shed 0 bases, and the junction held 6 bases outside the gene matches. This chain's CDR3 is CSITGVVNTEAFF. The CDR3 DNA sequence: TGCAGCATAACAGGGGTAGTGAACACTGAAGCTTTCTTT.

The rearrangement links TRBV5-1 to TRBJ2-5; tentatively, D is TRBD2 (5 bases). The CDR3 contains 14 residues. The germline V and J ends were trimmed by 4 bases and 2 bases, with 12 bases remaining between them. Germline V lookup: CDR1 SGHRS, CDR2 YFSETQ. The CDR3 sequence: CASSKEGRQETQYF. In DNA form, the CDR3 reads TGCGCCAGCAGCAAAGAGGGAAGGCAAGAGACCCAGTACTTC.

In its sample, this clonotype was seen a few times. The J gene is TRBJ2-5, the V gene TRBV6-1; D might be TRBD2 (6 bases). Germline lookup yields CDR1 MNHNS and CDR2 SASEGT. The CDR3 consists of 13 residues. V lost 6 bases and J lost 3, with 11 bases in between. The CDR3 bases are TGTGCCAGCAGGGCGACTAGGAAAGAGACCCAGTACTTC. Protein sequence: CASRATRKETQYF.

This clonotype was picked up many times. The chain combines TRBV18 with TRBJ2-2; the match to TRBD2 covers 8 bases. The CDR3 length is 16 residues. CDR1 is KGHSH and CDR2 is LQKENI in the germline V gene. V shed 4 bases, J shed 2 bases, and the junction held 6 bases outside the gene matches. The CDR3 region is CASSQKLAANTGELFF. The CDR3 bases are TGTGCCAGCTCACAGAAACTAGCGGCAAACACCGGGGAGCTGTTTTTT.

The chain has TRBV27 and TRBJ2-3, with D tentatively TRBD2 (6 bases). Trimming left V 6 bases short and J 7 bases short, with 11 bases between. Germline V gene data show CDR1 as MNHEY and CDR2 as SMNVEV (reference sequence). The CDR3 runs 12 residues. The CDR3 nucleotides are TGTGCCAGCAGCCCAGGGAGGAATACGCAGTATTTT. It yields the protein CASSPGRNTQYF.

At least ten counts were recorded for this clonotype. The rearrangement uses TRBV18 and TRBJ2-3; TRBD2 matches 7 bases. The trim removed 0 bases at V and 13 bases at J, leaving 7 bases unmatched. Germline CDR1 and CDR2: KGHSH and LQKENI. The CDR3 consists of 13 residues. The CDR3 DNA reads as TGTGCCAGCTCACCACCGGTCGGGACTACTAAGTATTTT. It codes for CASSPPVGTTKYF.

This clonotype was seen ten or more times. V gene TRBV7-9 combines with J gene TRBJ1-1; D remains ambiguous. Germline V gene sequence: CDR1 SEHNR, CDR2 FQNEAQ (reference sequence). The CDR3 is 13 amino acids. V gave up 3 bases and J gave up 1 base, with 6 bases separating them. The CDR3 spells CASSFRGNTEAFF. CDR3 coding DNA: TGTGCCAGCAGCTTCCGGGGGAACACTGAAGCTTTCTTT.

This clonotype showed up just a few times. This rearrangement joins TRBV7-9 to TRBJ1-1, with 7 bases fitting TRBD1. Germline V gene lookup returns CDR1 SEHNR and CDR2 FQNEAQ (reference sequence). Trimming cost V 11 bases and J 5 bases; bases outside gene matches: 11. The CDR3 totals 13 residues. The CDR3 region has the DNA TGTGCCGGCACAAGGGGGCAGGGTACTGAAGCTTTCTTT. Protein product: CAGTRGQGTEAFF.

This clonotype was seen repeatedly, ten times or more. The chain combines TRBV6-2 or TRBV6-3 with TRBJ1-5, with unresolved D. CDR1 and CDR2 from the germline V gene are MNHEY and SVGEGT. The CDR3 has 15 residues. V was shortened by 5 bases and J by 8 bases, with 19 bases between the two germline ends. CDR3 amino acids: CASSDQALATEPQHF. In nucleotides, the CDR3 is TGTGCCAGCAGTGACCAGGCCTTAGCAACGGAGCCCCAGCATTTT.

This clonotype has ten or more counts. The chain combines TRBV20-1 with TRBJ2-5; perhaps TRBD2 as D (5 bases). In germline, CDR1 is DFQATT, CDR2 SNEGSKA (reference sequence). This CDR3 region has 14 residues. Deletions cut 4 bases from V and 2 bases from J, with 14 bases between. CDR3 DNA: TGCAGTGCTACCGGCGTGGACTGGCAAGAGACCCAGTACTTC. Translation gives CSATGVDWQETQYF.

On this clonotype: A clone one base away is much larger, so this may be a read error. The CDR3 does not end in the conserved phenylalanine or tryptophan, so this is likely a read error. The chain uses TRBV4-3 and TRBJ2-1, with D possibly matching TRBD1 (6 bases). Germline CDR1 and CDR2: LGHNA and YSLEER. The CDR3 has 12 residues. The ends were cut back, 2 bases at V and 10 bases at J, with 9 bases in the middle. The CDR3 coding sequence is TGCGCCAGCAGCCAAACCGGGACAGAGCAGTTCTCC. Encoded protein: CASSQTGTEQFS.

This clonotype appeared a few times. The chain has TRBV2 and TRBJ1-1, with D unresolved. The germline V gene encodes CDR1 SNHLY and CDR2 FYNNEI. This CDR3 comprises 15 residues. V dropped 7 bases and J dropped 2 bases, with 17 bases sitting between them. The CDR3 loop is CASTGGLGKNTEAFF. In nucleotides, the CDR3 is TGTGCCAGCACGGGAGGGTTGGGGAAAAACACTGAAGCTTTCTTT.

This clonotype appeared a few times. This sequence joins TRBV5-1 and TRBJ2-5; D uncertain. V lost 4 bases and J 2 bases, leaving 15 bases between the germline ends. CDR3 size: 15 residues. Germline CDR1 SGHRS, CDR2 YFSETQ. CDR3 region: CASSKLPQIQETQYF. The CDR3 DNA sequence: TGCGCCAGCAGCAAACTTCCGCAGATTCAAGAGACCCAGTACTTC.

The chain carries TRBV10-3 and TRBJ2-5; 15 bases line up with TRBD2. CDR1 ENHRY and CDR2 SYGVKD come from the germline V gene. After removal of 10 bases from V and 2 bases from J, the junction contained 2 bases not matched to a gene. CDR3 length equals 14 residues. The CDR3 nucleotides are TGTGCCACCGGACTAGCGGGGGGGCAAGAGACCCAGTACTTC. Its translation: CATGLAGGQETQYF.